This is a list of T cell receptor beta chains from one sample in a study of breast tumors, draining lymph nodes, adjacent tissues. TCRdb reprocessed the multiplex PCR reads with MiXCR, giving one entry per CDR3 protein. The sample holds more than 10,000 distinct CDR3 sequences, about 70% seen once. What was sequenced was tumor-adjacent breast tissue. The source is a female donor with breast cancer. Some clones in this sample may be carry-over from other donors' samples. Each CDR3 is given with its conserved first and last residue. Fields, in order: clone size, J gene, D gene, V gene, CDR3 length, CDR3 DNA, CDR3 protein. D genes are given only for firm matches. Some rows mark clone size as missing; the rest say once, few, many or name a class of expanded clone.

>.|TRBJ2-7|.|TRBV6-1|11
TGTGCCAGCAGTTCAATTTACGAGCAGTACTTC
CASSSIYEQYF
>.|TRBJ2-1|.|TRBV19|12
TGTGCCAGTAGCCTAGATCCGAATGAGCAGTTCTTC
CASSLDPNEQFF
>.|TRBJ2-1|.|TRBV12-3/TRBV12-4|13
TGTGCCAGCCGGGTCCAGGGCGAGGTTATAGATTTCTTC
CASRVQGEVIDFF
>.|TRBJ2-6|TRBD1|TRBV7-9|17
TGTGCCAGCAGCTCGGAAGGGACAGACTCTGGGGCCAACGTCCTGACTTTC
CASSSEGTDSGANVLTF
>.|TRBJ2-7|.|TRBV11-3|15
TGTGCCAGCAGCGGGGCTGATGGGGTCGTGGACGAGCAGTACTTC
CASSGADGVVDEQYF
>.|TRBJ1-6|.|TRBV14|16
TGTGCCAGCAGCCACGGAACCGGTGTTTTTAATTCACCCCTCCACTTT
CASSHGTGVFNSPLHF
>.|TRBJ2-7|.|TRBV11-3|16
TGTGCCAGCAGCGCCACGAGTAGCCGGAGGGTGTACGAGCAGTACTTC
CASSATSSRRVYEQYF
>.|TRBJ1-2|.|TRBV20-1|13
TGCAGTGCTAGAGATCCGGTTAACTATGGCTACACCTTC
CSARDPVNYGYTF
>many|TRBJ2-1|TRBD2|TRBV5-4|20
TGTGCCAGCAGCACCGGGACTAGCGGGAGTCCCCCGGCTGGATACAATGAGCAGTTCTTC
CASSTGTSGSPPAGYNEQFF
>.|TRBJ2-7|TRBD1|TRBV13|14
TGTGCCAGCAGCTTAAGACAGGGGGCTTACGAGCAGTACTTC
CASSLRQGAYEQYF
>.|TRBJ2-1|.|TRBV20-1|15
TGCAGTGCTAGAGATATGGGACCAGCAAGAGATGAGCAGTTCTTC
CSARDMGPARDEQFF
>many|TRBJ2-6|TRBD1|TRBV6-6|18
TGTGCCAGCAGTTACTCGTCGGGACAGCCCTCTGGGGCCAACGTCCTGACTTTC
CASSYSSGQPSGANVLTF
>.|TRBJ2-3|.|TRBV20-1|15
TGCAGTGCTACCAGCAGGCTGTCGGGCACAGATACGCAGTATTTT
CSATSRLSGTDTQYF
>.|TRBJ2-7|TRBD1|TRBV6-1|15
TGTGCCAGCAGTCCCTGGACAGGGGGGCCCTACGAGCAGTACTTC
CASSPWTGGPYEQYF
>many|TRBJ1-6|.|TRBV28|13
TGTGCCAGCAGTCCCCGAAATAATTCACCCCTCCACTTT
CASSPRNNSPLHF
>.|TRBJ2-3|TRBD2|TRBV7-9|16
TGTGCCAGCAGCCCCGGGACTAGCGAACACACAGATACGCAGTATTTT
CASSPGTSEHTDTQYF
>many|TRBJ2-3|.|TRBV6-5|12
TGTGCCAGCAGGAACCCTACGGATACGCAGTATTTT
CASRNPTDTQYF
>.|TRBJ2-3|.|TRBV5-5|17
TGTGCCAGCAGCGGACAGTGGAATTTGCACCTCACAGATACGCAGTATTTT
CASSGQWNLHLTDTQYF
>medium-sized|TRBJ2-3|.|TRBV5-8|15
TGTGCCAGCAGCCGTAGGACTCCTAGCACAGATACGCAGTATTTT
CASSRRTPSTDTQYF
>.|TRBJ2-7|TRBD2|TRBV20-1|14
TGCAGTGCTCCTAGACTAGCGGCCTCCTACGAGCAGTACTTC
CSAPRLAASYEQYF
>.|TRBJ2-7|.|TRBV20-1|15
TGCAGTGCTAACCCCGCCGGGGGAATGTCCTACGAGCAGTACTTC
CSANPAGGMSYEQYF
>.|TRBJ2-2|TRBD2|TRBV7-2|15
TGTGCCAGCAGCATTAGCGGGGGGAACACCGGGGAGCTGTTTTTT
CASSISGGNTGELFF
>once|TRBJ2-3|.|TRBV7-9|13
TGTGCCAGCAGCTTGGATAGCACAGATACGCAGTATTTT
CASSLDSTDTQYF
>.|TRBJ2-1|TRBD2|TRBV20-1|16
TGCAGTGCTAGGCCCCTGGGGCGGGAGAGCTACAATGAGCAGTTCTTC
CSARPLGRESYNEQFF
>.|TRBJ2-7|.|TRBV11-2|15
TGTGCCAGCAGCTCCCTTGGGGGTAGCTCCTACGAGCAGTACTTC
CASSSLGGSSYEQYF
>.|TRBJ2-7|TRBD2|TRBV20-1|13
TGCAGTGCTAAGGCGGGAGGCGACAACGAGCAGTACTTC
CSAKAGGDNEQYF
>once|TRBJ1-6|TRBD1|TRBV20-1|15
TGCAGTGCTAGGGGACAGGGGGCCTATAATTCACCCCTCCACTTT
CSARGQGAYNSPLHF
>.|TRBJ2-7|.|TRBV11-1|13
TGTGCCAGCAGCCCCGACAGGCTCTACGAGCAGTACTTC
CASSPDRLYEQYF
>.|TRBJ2-7|.|TRBV7-7|13
TGTGCCAGCAGCAACACACAGGTGAACGAGCAGTACTTC
CASSNTQVNEQYF
>.|TRBJ2-2|TRBD1|TRBV13|17
TGTGCCAGCAGCTTAGGCGGGACAGGGGTGAGGACCGGGGAGCTGTTTTTT
CASSLGGTGVRTGELFF
>.|TRBJ2-7|TRBD1|TRBV5-1|15
TGCGCCAGCAGGCAGGGGGACCCCTTATCCCGCGAGCAGTACTTC
CASRQGDPLSREQYF
>once|TRBJ2-7|TRBD2|TRBV12-3/TRBV12-4|15
TGTGCCAGCAGTCACGGGACTAGCGGGAGGTTCGAGCAGTACTTC
CASSHGTSGRFEQYF
>.|TRBJ2-1|.|TRBV20-1|12
TGCAGTGCTCCCCAAGACTACAATGAGCAGTTCTTC
CSAPQDYNEQFF
>.|TRBJ2-3|.|TRBV7-2|15
TGTGCCAGCAGCTTAGCCGGACACCGCACAGATACGCAGTATTTT
CASSLAGHRTDTQYF
>many|TRBJ2-4|.|TRBV5-5|14
TGTGCCAGCAGCTTGGACAGGTGGGAAAACATTCAGTACTTC
CASSLDRWENIQYF
>.|TRBJ1-2|.|TRBV5-1|15
TGCGCCAGCAGCTTGGTTTTCAGGGAAGGCTATGGCTACACCTTC
CASSLVFREGYGYTF